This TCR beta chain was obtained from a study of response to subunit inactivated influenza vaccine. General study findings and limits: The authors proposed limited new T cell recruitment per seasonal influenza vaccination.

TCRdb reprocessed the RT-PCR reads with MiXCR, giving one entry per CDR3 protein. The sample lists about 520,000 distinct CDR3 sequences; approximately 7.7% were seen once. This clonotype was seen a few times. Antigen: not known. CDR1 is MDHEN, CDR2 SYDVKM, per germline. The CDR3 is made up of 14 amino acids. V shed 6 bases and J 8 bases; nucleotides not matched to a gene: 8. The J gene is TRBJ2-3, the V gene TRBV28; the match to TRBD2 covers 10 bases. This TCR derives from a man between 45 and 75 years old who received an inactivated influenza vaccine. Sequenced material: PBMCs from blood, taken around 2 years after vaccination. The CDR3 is CASSGDSGRGTQYF. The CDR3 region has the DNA TGTGCCAGCAGCGGCGACAGCGGGAGGGGTACGCAGTATTTT.